This T cell receptor (beta chain) was sequenced for a study of blood T cell repertoires in COVID-19. The assay was immunoSEQ multiplex PCR, and TCRdb's table has in-frame clones only and misses some. The data show 200,000 to 250,000 clones, about 82% seen once. The CDR3 is made up of 15 amino acids. V gave up 0 bases and J gave up 6 bases; unmatched junction bases: 3. The germline gives CDR1 SGHRS, CDR2 YFSETQ. J is TRBJ2-4 and V is TRBV5-1; 10 nucleotides match TRBD1. The sample was peripheral blood. The origin of this receptor is a woman at least 80 years old with acute or convalescent COVID-19. DNA for the CDR3: TGCGCCAGCAGCTTGGCGGGACAGGGGCGAAACATTCAGTACTTC. Translating gives CASSLAGQGRNIQYF.